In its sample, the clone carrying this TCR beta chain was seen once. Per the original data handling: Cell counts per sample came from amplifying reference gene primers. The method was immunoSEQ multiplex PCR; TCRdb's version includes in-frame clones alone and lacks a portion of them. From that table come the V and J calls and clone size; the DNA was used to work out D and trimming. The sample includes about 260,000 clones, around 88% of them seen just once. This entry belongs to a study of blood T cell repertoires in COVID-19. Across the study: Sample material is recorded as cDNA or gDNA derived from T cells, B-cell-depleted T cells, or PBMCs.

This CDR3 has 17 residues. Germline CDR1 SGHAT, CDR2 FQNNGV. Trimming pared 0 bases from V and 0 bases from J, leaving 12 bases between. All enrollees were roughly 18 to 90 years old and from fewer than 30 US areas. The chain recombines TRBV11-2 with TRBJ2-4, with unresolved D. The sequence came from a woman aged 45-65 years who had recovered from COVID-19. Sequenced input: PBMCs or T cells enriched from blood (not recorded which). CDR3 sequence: CASSLDWQAVAKNIQYF. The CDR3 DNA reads TGTGCCAGCAGCTTAGATTGGCAGGCAGTAGCCAAAAACATTCAGTACTTC.